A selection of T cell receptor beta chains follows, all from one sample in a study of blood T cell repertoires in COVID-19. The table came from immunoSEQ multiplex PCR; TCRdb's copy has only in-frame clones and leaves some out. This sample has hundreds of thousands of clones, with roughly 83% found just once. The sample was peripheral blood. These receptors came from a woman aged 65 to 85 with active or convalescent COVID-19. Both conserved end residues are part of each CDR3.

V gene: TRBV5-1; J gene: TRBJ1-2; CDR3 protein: CASSPSTGFGIYGYTF
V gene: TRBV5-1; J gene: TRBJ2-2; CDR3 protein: CASSSNVGVGGELFF
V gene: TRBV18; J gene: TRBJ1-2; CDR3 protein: CASSPGNTNYGYTF
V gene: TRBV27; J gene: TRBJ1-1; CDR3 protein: CASSLIGPGISEAFF
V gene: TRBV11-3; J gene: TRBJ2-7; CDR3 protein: CASSLEGQGGYEQYF
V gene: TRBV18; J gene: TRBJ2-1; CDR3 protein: CASSPPSGVTYNEQFF
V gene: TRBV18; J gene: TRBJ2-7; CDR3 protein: CASSPGQGVVYEQYF
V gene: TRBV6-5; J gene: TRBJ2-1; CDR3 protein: CASSYPGSSYNEQFF
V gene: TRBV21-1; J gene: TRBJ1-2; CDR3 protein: CASSSIHHRDRVECNYGYTF
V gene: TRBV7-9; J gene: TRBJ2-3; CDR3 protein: CASSPYGGLASSTDTQYF
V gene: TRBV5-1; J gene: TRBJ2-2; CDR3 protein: CASSLSGHPNTGELFF
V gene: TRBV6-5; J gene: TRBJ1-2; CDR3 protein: CASRDRGEDYTF
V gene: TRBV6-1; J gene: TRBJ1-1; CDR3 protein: CASSEFPAYTEAFF
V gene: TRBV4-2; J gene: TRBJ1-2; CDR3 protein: CASSQDGWATGYTF
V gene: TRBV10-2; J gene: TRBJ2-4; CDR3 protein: CASSEEGNIQYF
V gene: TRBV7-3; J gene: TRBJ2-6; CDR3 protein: CASKSETGANVLTF
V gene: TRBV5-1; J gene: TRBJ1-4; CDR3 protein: CASSSETGVNEKLFF
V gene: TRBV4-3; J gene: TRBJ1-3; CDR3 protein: CASSQAWQNSGNTIYF
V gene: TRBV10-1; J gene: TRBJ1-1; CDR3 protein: CASSLEGVPEAFF
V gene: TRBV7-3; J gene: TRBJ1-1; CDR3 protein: CASRQGGSNTEAFF
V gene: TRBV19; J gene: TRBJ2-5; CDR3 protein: CASSPGLAGGRGAQYF
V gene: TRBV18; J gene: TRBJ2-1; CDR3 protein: CASSKSTSDNEQFF